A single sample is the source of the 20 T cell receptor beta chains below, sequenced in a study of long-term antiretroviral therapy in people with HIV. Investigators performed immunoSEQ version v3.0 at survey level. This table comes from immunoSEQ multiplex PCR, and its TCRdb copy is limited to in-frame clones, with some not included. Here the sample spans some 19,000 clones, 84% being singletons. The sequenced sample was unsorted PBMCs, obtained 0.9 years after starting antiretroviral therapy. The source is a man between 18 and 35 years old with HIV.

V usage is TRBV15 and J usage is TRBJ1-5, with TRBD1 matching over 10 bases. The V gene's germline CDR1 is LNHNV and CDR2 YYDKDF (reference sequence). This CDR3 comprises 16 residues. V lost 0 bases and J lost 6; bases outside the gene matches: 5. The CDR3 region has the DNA TGTGCCACCAGCAGAGACGGGACAGGGGTAATTCAGCCCCAGCATTTT. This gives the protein CATSRDGTGVIQPQHF.

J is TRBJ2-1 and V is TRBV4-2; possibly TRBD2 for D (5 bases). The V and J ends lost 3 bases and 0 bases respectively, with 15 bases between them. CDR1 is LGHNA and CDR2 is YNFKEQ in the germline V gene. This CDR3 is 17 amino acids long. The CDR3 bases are TGTGCCAGCAGCCAGGACGTAGCGTATAGCTCCTACAATGAGCAGTTCTTC. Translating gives CASSQDVAYSSYNEQFF.

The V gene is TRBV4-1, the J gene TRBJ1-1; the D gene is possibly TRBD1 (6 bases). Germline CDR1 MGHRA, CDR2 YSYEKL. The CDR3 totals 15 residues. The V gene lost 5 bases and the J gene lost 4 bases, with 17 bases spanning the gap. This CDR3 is CASSSSEGVSTEAFF. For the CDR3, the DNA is TGCGCCAGCAGCTCGAGCGAGGGGGTTAGCACTGAAGCTTTCTTT.

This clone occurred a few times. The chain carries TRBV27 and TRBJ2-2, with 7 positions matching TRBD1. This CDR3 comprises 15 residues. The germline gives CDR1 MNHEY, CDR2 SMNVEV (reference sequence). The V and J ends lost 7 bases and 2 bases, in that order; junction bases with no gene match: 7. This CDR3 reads CASTTGTVNTGELFF. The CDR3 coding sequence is TGTGCCAGCACCACCGGGACAGTAAACACCGGGGAGCTGTTTTTT.

In DNA form, the CDR3 reads TGTGCCAGCAGCGGGGGACTAATCGCAGATACGCAGTATTTT. It yields the protein CASSGGLIADTQYF. The chain links TRBV7-9 to TRBJ2-3; 7 nucleotides line up with TRBD2. The CDR3 runs to 14 residues. From germline, CDR1 is SEHNR and CDR2 FQNEAQ (reference sequence). With 5 bases clipped from V and 4 bases from J, the junction kept 6 bases outside the gene matches.

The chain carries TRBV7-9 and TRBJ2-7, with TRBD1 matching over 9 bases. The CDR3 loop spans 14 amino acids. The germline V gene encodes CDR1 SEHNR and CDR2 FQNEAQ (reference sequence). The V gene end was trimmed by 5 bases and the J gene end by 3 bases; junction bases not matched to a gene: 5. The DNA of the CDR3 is TGTGCCAGCAGCCCGGACAGGGGCGTCTACGAGCAGTACGTC. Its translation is CASSPDRGVYEQYV.

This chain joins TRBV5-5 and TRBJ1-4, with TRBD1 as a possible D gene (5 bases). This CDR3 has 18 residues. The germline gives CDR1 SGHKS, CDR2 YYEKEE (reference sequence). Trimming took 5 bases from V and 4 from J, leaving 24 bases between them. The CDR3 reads CASSSGDGGAGINEKLFF. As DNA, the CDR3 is TGTGCCAGCAGTTCCGGTGATGGCGGGGCAGGGATTAATGAAAAACTGTTTTTT. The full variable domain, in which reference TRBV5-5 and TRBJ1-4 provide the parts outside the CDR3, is DAGVTQSPTHLIKTRGQQVTLRCSPISGHKSVSWYQQVLGQGPQFIFQYYEKEERGRGNFPDRFSARQFPNYSSELNVNALLLGDSALYLCASSSGDGGAGINEKLFFGSGTQLSVL.

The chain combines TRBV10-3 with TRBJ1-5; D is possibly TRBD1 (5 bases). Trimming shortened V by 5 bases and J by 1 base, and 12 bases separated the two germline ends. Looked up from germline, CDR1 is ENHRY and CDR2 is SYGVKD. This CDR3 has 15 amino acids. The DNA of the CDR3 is TGTGCCATCAGTAGCTCCCGGGACAGCAATCAGCCCCAGCATTTT. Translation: CAISSSRDSNQPQHF.

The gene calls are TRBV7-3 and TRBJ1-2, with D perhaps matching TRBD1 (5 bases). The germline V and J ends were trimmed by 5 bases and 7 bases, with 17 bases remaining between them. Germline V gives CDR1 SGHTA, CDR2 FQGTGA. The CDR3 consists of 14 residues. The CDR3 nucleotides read TGTGCCAGCAGCCACGGGGGAGAGTCCGGTGGCTACACCTTC. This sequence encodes CASSHGGESGGYTF.

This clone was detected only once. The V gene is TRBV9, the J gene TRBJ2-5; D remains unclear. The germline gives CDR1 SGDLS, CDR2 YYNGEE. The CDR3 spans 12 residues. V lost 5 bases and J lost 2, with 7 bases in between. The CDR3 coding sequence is TGTGCCAGCAGGGGCCTTCAAGAGACCCAGTACTTC. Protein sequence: CASRGLQETQYF.

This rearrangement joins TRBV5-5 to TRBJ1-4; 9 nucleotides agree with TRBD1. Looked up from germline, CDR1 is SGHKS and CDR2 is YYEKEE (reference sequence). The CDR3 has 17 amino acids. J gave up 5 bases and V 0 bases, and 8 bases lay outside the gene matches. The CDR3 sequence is CASSLGLPGQGNEKLFF. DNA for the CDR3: TGTGCCAGCAGCTTGGGTCTACCGGGACAGGGAAATGAAAAACTGTTTTTT.

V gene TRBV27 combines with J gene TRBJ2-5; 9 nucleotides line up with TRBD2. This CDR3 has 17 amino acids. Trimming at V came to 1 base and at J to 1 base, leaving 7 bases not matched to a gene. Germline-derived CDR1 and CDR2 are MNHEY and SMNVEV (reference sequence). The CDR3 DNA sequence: TGTGCCAGCAGTTTATTGATTAGCGGGGGCCGCCAAGAGACCCAGTACTTC. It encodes CASSLLISGGRQETQYF.

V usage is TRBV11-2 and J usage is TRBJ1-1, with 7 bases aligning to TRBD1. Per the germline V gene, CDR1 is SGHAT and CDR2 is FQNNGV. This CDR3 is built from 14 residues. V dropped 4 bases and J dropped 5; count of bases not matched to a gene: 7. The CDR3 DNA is TGTGCCAGCAGCTACAGGGGAGGTATAACTGAAGCTTTCTTT. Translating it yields CASSYRGGITEAFF.

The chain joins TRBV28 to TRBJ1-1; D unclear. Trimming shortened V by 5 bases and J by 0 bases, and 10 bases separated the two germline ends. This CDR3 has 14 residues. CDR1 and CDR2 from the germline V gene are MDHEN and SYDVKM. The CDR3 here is CASSTDFMNTEAFF. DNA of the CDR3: TGTGCCAGCAGTACAGACTTCATGAACACTGAAGCTTTCTTT.

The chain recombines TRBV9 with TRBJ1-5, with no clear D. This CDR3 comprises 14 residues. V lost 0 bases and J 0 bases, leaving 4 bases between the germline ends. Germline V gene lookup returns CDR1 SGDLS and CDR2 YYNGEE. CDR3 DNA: TGTGCCAGCAGCGTAGCAGATAGCAATCAGCCCCAGCATTTT. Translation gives CASSVADSNQPQHF.

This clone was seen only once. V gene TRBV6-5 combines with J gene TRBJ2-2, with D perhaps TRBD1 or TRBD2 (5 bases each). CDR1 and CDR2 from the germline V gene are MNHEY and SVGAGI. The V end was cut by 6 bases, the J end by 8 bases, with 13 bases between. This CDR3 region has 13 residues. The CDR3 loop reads CASSLGRWGELFF. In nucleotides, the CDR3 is TGTGCCAGCAGCCTGGGACGTTGGGGGGAGCTGTTTTTT.

Here the CDR3 reads CAISGQSNIQYF. The DNA for the CDR3 is TGTGCCATCAGTGGTCAGTCTAACATTCAGTACTTC. This chain uses TRBV10-3 with TRBJ2-4; D not resolved. Trimming removed 4 bases from V and 7 bases from J, with 8 bases in between. The CDR3 runs 12 residues. Germline V gene data show CDR1 as ENHRY and CDR2 as SYGVKD.

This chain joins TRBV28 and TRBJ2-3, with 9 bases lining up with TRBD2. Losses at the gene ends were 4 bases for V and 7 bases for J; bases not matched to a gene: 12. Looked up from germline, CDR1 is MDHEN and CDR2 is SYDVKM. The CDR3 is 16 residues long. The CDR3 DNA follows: TGTGCCAGCAGTTCCCCTGCCAGCGGGGGGCCAAATACGCAGTATTTT. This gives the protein CASSSPASGGPNTQYF.

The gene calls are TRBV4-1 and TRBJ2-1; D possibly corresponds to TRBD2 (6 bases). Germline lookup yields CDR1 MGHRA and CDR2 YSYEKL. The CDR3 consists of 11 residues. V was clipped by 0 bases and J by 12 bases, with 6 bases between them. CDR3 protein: CASSQEGGQFF. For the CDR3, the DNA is TGCGCCAGCAGCCAAGAGGGGGGGCAGTTCTTC.

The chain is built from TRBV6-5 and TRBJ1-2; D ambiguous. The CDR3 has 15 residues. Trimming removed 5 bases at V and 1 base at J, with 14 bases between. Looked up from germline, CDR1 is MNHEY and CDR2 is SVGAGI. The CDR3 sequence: CASSARRTGNYGYTF. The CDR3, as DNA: TGTGCCAGCAGTGCTAGACGGACGGGTAACTATGGCTACACCTTC.